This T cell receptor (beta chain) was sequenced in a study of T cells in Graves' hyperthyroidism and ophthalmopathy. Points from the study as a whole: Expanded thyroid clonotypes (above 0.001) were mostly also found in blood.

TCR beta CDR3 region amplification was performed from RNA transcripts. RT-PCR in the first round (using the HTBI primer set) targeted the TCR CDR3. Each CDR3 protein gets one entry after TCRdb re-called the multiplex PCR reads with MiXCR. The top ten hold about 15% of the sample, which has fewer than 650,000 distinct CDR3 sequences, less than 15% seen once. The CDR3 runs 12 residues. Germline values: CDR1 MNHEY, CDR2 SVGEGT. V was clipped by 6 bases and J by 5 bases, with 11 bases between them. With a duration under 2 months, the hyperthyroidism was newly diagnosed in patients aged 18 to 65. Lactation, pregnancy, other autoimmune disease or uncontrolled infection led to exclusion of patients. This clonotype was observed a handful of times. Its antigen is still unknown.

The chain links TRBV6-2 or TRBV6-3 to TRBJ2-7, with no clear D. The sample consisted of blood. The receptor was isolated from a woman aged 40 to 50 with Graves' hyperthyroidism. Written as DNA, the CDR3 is TGTGCCAGCAGCGACCTGGCGGACGAGCAGTACTTC. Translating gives CASSDLADEQYF.